Below are 10 T cell receptor beta chains sequenced from a single sample in a study of T cells in women clearing cervical HPV infection. Using immunoSEQ multiplex PCR, the repertoire was profiled, and TCRdb retains in-frame clones only, with some absent. Recorded here are about 30,000 clones; the top ten clones represent roughly 4%. Material: blood buffy coat. These receptors originate from a woman between 18 and 70 years old with a cervical HPV16 infection that either progressed to CIN3+ or cleared (not recorded which).

Remarks on this clone: Read sequence stops 3 residues before the CDR3 end, and the germline J gene provides the missing end. This chain uses TRBV29-1 with TRBJ2-5; tentatively, D is TRBD1 (7 bases). Germline V gene data show CDR1 as SQVTM and CDR2 as ANQGSEA. CDR3 length: 11 residues. Deletions cut 4 bases from V and 7 bases from J, with 10 bases between. The DNA read from the CDR3 is TGCAGCGTTGGCCAGGGGGGGACC. It yields the protein CSVGQGGT. The whole CDR3 region reads CSVGQGGTQYF.

In regard to this clone: Read data end 3 residues before the CDR3 end; the end is taken from the germline J gene. The chain is built from TRBV6-1 and TRBJ2-7; unclear D gene. The germline V and J ends were trimmed by 2 bases and 3 bases, with 8 bases remaining between them. CDR1 MNHNS and CDR2 SASEGT come from the germline V gene. CDR3 length equals 13 residues. The CDR3 DNA, read in part, is TGTGCCAGCAGTGAATCGTTTCGCTACGAG. Protein: CASSESFRYE. The whole CDR3 reads CASSESFRYEQYF.

Worth noting for this clone: The read ends 3 residues early relative to the CDR3; the germline J gene fills the gap. The chain carries TRBV11-3 and TRBJ2-3; TRBD1 matches 8 bases. The CDR3 sequence is 15 residues long. Germline values: CDR1 SGHNT, CDR2 YENEEA. Unmatched junction bases numbered 7, after V lost 5 bases and J lost 3 bases. This chain's CDR3 is CASSKPGGRTDTQYF. CDR3 DNA (partial): TGTGCCAGCAGCAAACCAGGGGGCAGGACAGATACG.

In regard to this clone: The read finishes 3 residues shy of the CDR3 end, and the germline J gene is used to complete it. V and J are TRBV30 and TRBJ2-4, with TRBD1 matching 12 bases. The germline V gene encodes CDR1 GTSNPN and CDR2 SVGIG (reference sequence). The CDR3 is made up of 16 amino acids. CDR3 DNA (partial): TGTGCCTGGAGTAAGGGACAGGGGGCGCTTTCCTATGGT. Translated, it gives CAWSKGQGALSYG. The whole CDR3 is CAWSKGQGALSYGQYF. Full variable domain (rest looked up from reference TRBV30 and TRBJ2-4): SQTIHQWPATLVQPVGSPLSLECTVEGTSNPNLYWYRQAAGRGLQLLFYSVGIGQISSEVPQNLSASRPQDRQFILSSKKLLLSDSGFYLCAWSKGQGALSYGQYFGAGTRLSVL.

Comments on this clone: The CDR3 end falls 3 residues outside the read, so it is completed with the germline J gene. The rearrangement joins TRBV7-9 to TRBJ1-6; 7 bases align to TRBD1. The J segment lost 10 bases and the V segment lost 5 bases, leaving 11 bases of the junction unmatched. This CDR3 comprises 15 residues. Per germline, CDR1 SEHNR and CDR2 FQNEAQ (reference sequence). The CDR3 sequence: CASSPQSGGESPLHF. The sequenced CDR3 bases are TGTGCCAGCAGCCCTCAGTCAGGGGGAGAGTCACCC.

With respect to this clone: The read comes to an end 3 residues before the CDR3 does, leaving the germline J gene to fill in the end. The V gene is TRBV12-3 or TRBV12-4, the J gene TRBJ2-7; the D gene is possibly TRBD2 (6 bases). Trimming left V 2 bases short and J 2 bases short, with 19 bases between. The length of the CDR3 is 17 residues. The CDR3 bases that were read are TGTGCCAGCAGTTTATTCCTCGAAGCGGGCGTGACCTACGAG. Translated: CASSLFLEAGVTYE. The full CDR3 is CASSLFLEAGVTYEQYF.

The CDR3 loop reads CASSYLASGDEQFF. The CDR3 DNA, read in part, is TGTGCCAGCAGTTACTTGGCGTCCGGGGATGAG. The V gene is TRBV6-2 or TRBV6-3, the J gene TRBJ2-1; perhaps TRBD2 as D (5 bases). With the read ending 3 residues before the CDR3 end, the germline J gene is used to fill in that end. The V end was cut by 1 base, the J end by 8 bases, with 12 bases between. The CDR3 is 14 amino acids. Germline CDR1 MNHEY, CDR2 SVGEGT.

On this clone itself: From the germline J gene comes the end of the CDR3, since the read stops 3 residues before it. This chain uses TRBV7-6 with TRBJ1-4, with no clear D. Trimming shortened V by 0 bases and J by 8 bases, and 13 bases separated the two germline ends. This CDR3 is 15 amino acids long. Germline values: CDR1 SGHVS, CDR2 FNYEAQ. CDR3 in amino acids: CASSLARGPQEKLFF. CDR3 DNA (partial): TGTGCCAGCAGCTTAGCGCGAGGGCCTCAGGAAAAA.

With regard to this clone: The read gets to within 3 residues of the CDR3 end, and the germline J gene fills in the rest. This rearrangement joins TRBV10-3 to TRBJ2-1; 7 nucleotides line up with TRBD1. The CDR3 has 13 amino acids. Germline lookup yields CDR1 ENHRY and CDR2 SYGVKD. Losses at the gene ends were 10 bases for V and 6 bases for J; bases not matched to a gene: 9. The CDR3 sequence is CATAGTEINEQFF. The part of the CDR3 DNA that was read is TGTGCCACAGCCGGGACAGAAATCAATGAG.

As to this clone: At one boundary the junction diverges from the germline segment, which might be a read error. The read gets to within 3 residues of the CDR3 end, and the germline J gene fills in the rest. J is TRBJ2-5 and V is TRBV7-7, with D possibly TRBD1 on 5 matching bases. This CDR3 has 13 residues. The germline V gene encodes CDR1 SSHAT and CDR2 FNYEAQ (reference sequence). The DNA read from the CDR3 is TGTGCTAGCAGCTTAGACAGACAAGAGACC. Its protein product is CASSLDRQET. The whole CDR3 sequence reads CASSLDRQETQYF.